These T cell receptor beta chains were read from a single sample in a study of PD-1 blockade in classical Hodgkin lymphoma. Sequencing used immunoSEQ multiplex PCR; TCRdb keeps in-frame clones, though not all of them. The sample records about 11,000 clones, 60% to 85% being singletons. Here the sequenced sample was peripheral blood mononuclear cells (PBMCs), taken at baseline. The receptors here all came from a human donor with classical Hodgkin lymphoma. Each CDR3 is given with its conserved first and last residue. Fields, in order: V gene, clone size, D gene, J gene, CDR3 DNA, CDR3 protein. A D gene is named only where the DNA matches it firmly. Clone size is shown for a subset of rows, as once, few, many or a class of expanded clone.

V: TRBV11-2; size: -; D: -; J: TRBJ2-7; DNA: TGTGCCAGCAGAGAACAGGGAACCTACGAGCAGTACTTC; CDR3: CASREQGTYEQYF
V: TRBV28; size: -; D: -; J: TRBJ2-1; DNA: TGTGCCATATTCAGGCCCAGCTCCTACAATGAGCAGTTCTTC; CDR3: CAIFRPSSYNEQFF
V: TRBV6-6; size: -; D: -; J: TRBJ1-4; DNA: TGTGCCAGCAGTTACTCTCGGAAGGCGACTAATGAAAAACTGTTTTTT; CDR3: CASSYSRKATNEKLFF
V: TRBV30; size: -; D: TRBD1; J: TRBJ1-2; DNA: TGTGCCTGGAGTGGACCCCTGTCAGGGGGTAGGCATGGCTACACCTTC; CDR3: CAWSGPLSGGRHGYTF
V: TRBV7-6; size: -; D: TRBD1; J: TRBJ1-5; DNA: TGTGCCAGCAGCAAACATGACAGGGAATTAGGTCAGCCCCAGCATTTT; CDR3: CASSKHDRELGQPQHF
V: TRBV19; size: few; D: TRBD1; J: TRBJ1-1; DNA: TGTGCCAGTCCCGGACCAGGGGGCACTGAAGCTTTCTTT; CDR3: CASPGPGGTEAFF
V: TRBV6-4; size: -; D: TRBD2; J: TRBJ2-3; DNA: TGTGCCAGCAGTGACTCGAGGGTAGCGGGATATTGGACAGATACGCAGTATTTT; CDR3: CASSDSRVAGYWTDTQYF
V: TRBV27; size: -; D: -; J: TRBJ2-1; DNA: TGTGCCACCCACTCCGGGATAAGCTCCTACAATGAGCAGTTCTTC; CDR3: CATHSGISSYNEQFF
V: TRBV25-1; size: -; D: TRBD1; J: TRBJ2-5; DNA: TGTGCCAGCAGTGCTCCGGGACAGGGGGCGAGGAAGACCCAGTACTTC; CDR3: CASSAPGQGARKTQYF
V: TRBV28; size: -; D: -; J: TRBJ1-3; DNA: TGTGCCAGCAGCCACCCGAGGATCTCTGGAAACACCATATATTTT; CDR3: CASSHPRISGNTIYF
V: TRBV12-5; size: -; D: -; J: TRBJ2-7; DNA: TGTGCTAGTGGTTTTTACGAGCAGTACTTC; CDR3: CASGFYEQYF
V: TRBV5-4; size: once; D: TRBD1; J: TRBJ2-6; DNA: TGTGCCAGCAGCCCACGGACAGGGGTGGGGGCCAACGTCCTGACTTTC; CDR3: CASSPRTGVGANVLTF
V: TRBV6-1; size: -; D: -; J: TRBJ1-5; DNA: TGTGCCAGCAGTGAGGTGGAAAATCAGCCCCAGCATTTT; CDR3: CASSEVENQPQHF
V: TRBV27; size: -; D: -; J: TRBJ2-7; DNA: TGTGCCAGCAGGAACGAAATCTACGAGCAGTACTTC; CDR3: CASRNEIYEQYF
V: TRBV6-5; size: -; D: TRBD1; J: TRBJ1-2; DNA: TGTGCCATCCGGGGCAGGGGGAGGTATGGCTACACCTTC; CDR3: CAIRGRGRYGYTF
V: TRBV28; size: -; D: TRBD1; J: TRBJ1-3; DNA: TGTGCCAGCAGGTCTACAGGGGGCTCTGGAAACACCATATATTTT; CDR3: CASRSTGGSGNTIYF
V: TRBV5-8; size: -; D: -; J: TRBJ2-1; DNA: TGTGCCAGCAGCCCTCTGAGCGGCTGGAATGAGCAGTTCTTC; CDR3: CASSPLSGWNEQFF
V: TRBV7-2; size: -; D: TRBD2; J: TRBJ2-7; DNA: TGTGCCAGCAGCATTCTTCTAGCGGGGGCCTACGAGCAGTACTTC; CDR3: CASSILLAGAYEQYF
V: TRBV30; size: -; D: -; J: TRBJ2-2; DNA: TGTGCCTGGAGTGTCCCGAGAGAGAGGACTTTCACCGGGGAGCTGTTTTTT; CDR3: CAWSVPRERTFTGELFF
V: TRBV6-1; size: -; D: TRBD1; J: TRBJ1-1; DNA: TGTGCCAGCAGTGAAGACTCGGGACAGGGGGCGAGGACTGAAGCTTTCTTT; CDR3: CASSEDSGQGARTEAFF
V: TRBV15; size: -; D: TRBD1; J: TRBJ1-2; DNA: TGTGCCACCAGAGGCGGGGGCCTTAACAGGGGTCATGGCTACACCTTC; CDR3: CATRGGGLNRGHGYTF
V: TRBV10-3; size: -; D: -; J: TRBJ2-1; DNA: TGTGCCATCAGTGAGGGCCCCCCGAGGCATAACAATGAGCAGTTCTTC; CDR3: CAISEGPPRHNNEQFF
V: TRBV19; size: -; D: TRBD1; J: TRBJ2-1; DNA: TGTGCCAGTAGTACCTGGGACAGGGATGAGCAGTTCTTC; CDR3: CASSTWDRDEQFF
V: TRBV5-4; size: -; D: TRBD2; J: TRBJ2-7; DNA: TGTGCCAGCAGTCCGACTAGCGGGAGTCAGTACGAGCAGTACTTC; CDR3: CASSPTSGSQYEQYF
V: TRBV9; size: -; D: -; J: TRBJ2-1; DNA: TGTGCCAGCAGCGTAGACCCTCTAGCTGAGGAGGAGCAGTTCTTC; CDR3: CASSVDPLAEEEQFF
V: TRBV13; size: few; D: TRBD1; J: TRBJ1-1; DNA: TGTGCCAGCAGCTATACAGGGGACACTGAAGCTTTCTTT; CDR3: CASSYTGDTEAFF
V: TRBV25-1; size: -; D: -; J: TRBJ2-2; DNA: TGTGCCCCGCCGGGGCAGGGAGTGGGTACCGGGGAGCTGTTTTTT; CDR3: CAPPGQGVGTGELFF
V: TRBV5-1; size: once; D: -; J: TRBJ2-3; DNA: TGCGCCAGCAGTCCCTTTAATCGTGAAGGAGGGGTGGATACGCAGTATTTT; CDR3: CASSPFNREGGVDTQYF
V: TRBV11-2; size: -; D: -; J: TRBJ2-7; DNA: TGTGCCAGCAGCTTAACGTTCGCGGCAGGCGGCGCCTACGAGCAGTACTTC; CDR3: CASSLTFAAGGAYEQYF
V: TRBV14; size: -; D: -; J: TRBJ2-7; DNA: TGTGCCAGCAGCCATACCCTTCGCCACGAGCAGTACTTC; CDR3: CASSHTLRHEQYF
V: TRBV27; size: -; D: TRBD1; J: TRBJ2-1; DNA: TGTGCCAGCAGTACGGGACAGGCGAGCTCCTACAATGAGCAGTTCTTC; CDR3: CASSTGQASSYNEQFF
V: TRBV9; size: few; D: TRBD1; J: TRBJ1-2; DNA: TGTGCCAGCAGCGGGGACAGGAAGGGTTATGGCTACACCTTC; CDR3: CASSGDRKGYGYTF
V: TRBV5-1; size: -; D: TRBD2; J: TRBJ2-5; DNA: TGCGCCAGCAGCTTTATTGAGGGACTAGCGGGAGAAGAGACCCAGTACTTC; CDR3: CASSFIEGLAGEETQYF
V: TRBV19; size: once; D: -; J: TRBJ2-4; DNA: TGTGCCAGTAGTGGACAGTGGGGAAACATTCAGTACTTC; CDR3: CASSGQWGNIQYF
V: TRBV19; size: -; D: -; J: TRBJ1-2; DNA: TGTGCCAGTAGTGAGACAGGTTTTTCTTATGGCTACACCTTC; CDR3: CASSETGFSYGYTF
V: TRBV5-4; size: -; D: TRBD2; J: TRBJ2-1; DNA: TGTGCCGAGGGGCGGGAGGGAAACCATGAGCAGTTCTTC; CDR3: CAEGREGNHEQFF
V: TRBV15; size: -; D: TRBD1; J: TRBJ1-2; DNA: TGTGCCACCAGCCGGGACAGGGATATCTATGGCTACACCTTC; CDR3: CATSRDRDIYGYTF
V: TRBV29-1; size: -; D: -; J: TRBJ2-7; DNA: TGCAGCGTTTTTGACACTTCCTACGAGCAGTACTTC; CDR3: CSVFDTSYEQYF
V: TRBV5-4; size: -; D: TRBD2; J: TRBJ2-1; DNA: TGTGCCAGCAGCTTGGGGGCTAGCGGGAGCATCTCCTACAATGAGCAGTTCTTC; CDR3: CASSLGASGSISYNEQFF
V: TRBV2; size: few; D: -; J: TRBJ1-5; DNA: TGTGCCAGCACTCCTCGGGACACTCAGCCCCAGCATTTT; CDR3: CASTPRDTQPQHF
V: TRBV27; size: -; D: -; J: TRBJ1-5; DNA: TGTGCCAGCAGTTTATCTCGGCACTTCAATCAGCCCCAGCATTTT; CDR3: CASSLSRHFNQPQHF
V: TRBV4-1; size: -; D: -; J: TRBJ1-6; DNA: TGCGCCAGCAGTCAGGGAGGTTCACCCCTCCACTTT; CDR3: CASSQGGSPLHF